One sample yielded the 22 T cell receptor beta chains listed below, sequenced in a study of OX40 agonist ivuxolimab in advanced cancers. The repertoire was sequenced with immunoSEQ multiplex PCR; TCRdb's copy has only in-frame clones and lacks some. The sample consists of just over 90,000 clones, 90% to 95% of them appearing once. The source material was CD4+ or CD8+ T cells sorted from blood, sampled in a trial of the OX40 agonist ivuxolimab. These receptors came from an adult with an advanced solid tumor such as melanoma, head and neck, liver or kidney cancer.

This chain links TRBV7-2 with TRBJ2-5, with 14 bases that match TRBD2. The CDR3 covers 17 residues. Germline CDR1 and CDR2: SGHTA and FQGNSA. The V gene end was trimmed by 6 bases and the J gene end by 2 bases; junction bases not matched to a gene: 8. The chain's CDR3 is CASSSGLAGGEQETQYF. The CDR3 DNA reads TGTGCCAGCAGTTCCGGACTAGCGGGAGGAGAGCAAGAGACCCAGTACTTC.

The chain has TRBV16 and TRBJ1-1; tentatively, D is TRBD1 (5 bases). The V gene's germline CDR1 is KGHSY and CDR2 FQNENV. The CDR3 runs 13 residues. The V and J ends lost 1 base and 8 bases respectively, with 11 bases between them. The CDR3 here is CASSQFDGGEAFF. The CDR3 DNA reads as TGTGCCAGCAGCCAATTCGATGGGGGAGAAGCTTTCTTT. The whole variable domain, filled in from reference TRBV16 and TRBJ1-1, reads GEEVAQTPKHLVRGEGQKAKLYCAPIKGHSYVFWYQQVLKNEFKFLISFQNENVFDETGMPKERFSAKCLPNSPCSLEIQATKLEDSAVYFCASSQFDGGEAFFGQGTRLTVV.

This clone is a singleton in its sample. The genes are TRBV6-6 and TRBJ2-1; 10 bases line up with TRBD2. The CDR3 is 15 amino acids. V lost 10 bases and J lost 5; bases outside the gene matches: 11. Germline values: CDR1 MNHNY, CDR2 SVGAGI (reference sequence). CDR3 bases: TGTGCCATTACCCGCCTAGCGGGAGCAAACAATGAGCAGTTCTTC. It encodes CAITRLAGANNEQFF.

V and J are TRBV25-1 and TRBJ2-7; 7 bases match TRBD1. Germline assignment: CDR1 MGHDK and CDR2 SYGVNS. The CDR3 spans 16 residues. The V gene end was trimmed by 1 base and the J gene end by 0 bases; junction bases not matched to a gene: 6. CDR3 nucleotide sequence: TGTGCCAGCAGTGAATCCTCGGGACAGAGCTCCTACGAGCAGTACTTC. Protein: CASSESSGQSSYEQYF.

The rearrangement uses TRBV19 and TRBJ1-2; D gene unclear. Trimming took off 6 bases at V and 3 bases at J, with 14 bases between the two ends. The CDR3 consists of 14 residues. The germline V gene encodes CDR1 LNHDA and CDR2 SQIVND (reference sequence). The chain's CDR3 is CASRPNSADYGYTF. The CDR3 coding sequence is TGTGCCAGTAGGCCTAATTCAGCCGACTATGGCTACACCTTC.

The rearrangement links TRBV5-6 to TRBJ1-6, with D tentatively TRBD1 (6 bases). The CDR3 runs to 14 residues. CDR1 is SGHDT, CDR2 YYEEEE, per germline. V lost 0 bases and J 10 bases, leaving 11 bases between the germline ends. The CDR3: CASSLVQGRSPLHF. In DNA, the CDR3 is TGTGCCAGCAGCTTGGTGCAGGGGAGGTCACCCCTCCACTTT.

The DNA for the CDR3 is TGTGCCAGCAGCTTACAGCGTAACTATGGCTACACCTTC. This encodes CASSLQRNYGYTF. This chain connects TRBV7-9 to TRBJ1-2, with no clear D. Trimming cost V 2 bases and J 1 base, with 5 bases left between them. Germline CDR1 and CDR2: SEHNR and FQNEAQ (reference sequence). The CDR3 consists of 13 residues.

The chain recombines TRBV7-2 with TRBJ2-7; D is unclear. Between the trimmed V and J ends, which lost 0 bases and 5 bases, there was a span of 5 bases. Germline V CDR1 and CDR2: SGHTA, FQGNSA. The length of the CDR3 is 12 residues. The DNA of the CDR3 is TGTGCCAGCAGCTTAGCAAGTAACGAGCAGTACTTC. It encodes CASSLASNEQYF.

The chain is built from TRBV6-6 and TRBJ2-1, with D tentatively TRBD2 (7 bases). Trimming left V 6 bases short and J 4 bases short, with 19 bases between. The CDR3 is 16 residues long. Per the germline V gene, CDR1 is MNHNY and CDR2 is SVGAGI (reference sequence). CDR3 region: CASRRGGRERYNEQFF. In DNA, the CDR3 is TGTGCCAGCAGAAGGGGGGGGCGGGAGCGTTACAATGAGCAGTTCTTC.

This clone has a single count. The V gene is TRBV6-6, the J gene TRBJ2-1; tentatively, D is TRBD1 or TRBD2 (6 bases each). V lost 6 bases to trimming and J lost 12 bases, with 15 bases between them. The CDR3 runs to 12 residues. The germline V gene has CDR1 MNHNY and CDR2 SVGAGI (reference sequence). CDR3: CASRLRGVVQFF. The CDR3 region has the DNA TGTGCCAGCAGACTAAGGGGGGTGGTGCAGTTCTTC.

The V call is TRBV5-1, the J call TRBJ2-5, with 9 nucleotides matching TRBD2. Looked up from germline, CDR1 is SGHRS and CDR2 is YFSETQ. The CDR3 covers 15 residues. V trimming: 0 bases; J trimming: 5 bases; junction bases outside the gene matches: 5. The CDR3 sequence is CASSLDLAGDETQYF. CDR3 nucleotide sequence: TGCGCCAGCAGCTTGGATTTAGCGGGAGACGAGACCCAGTACTTC.

The count of this clone is one. The genes are TRBV12-5 and TRBJ2-1; 7 bases match TRBD2. Germline V gene sequence: CDR1 LGHNT, CDR2 FRNRAP. Trimming at V came to 6 bases and at J to 0 bases, leaving 8 bases not matched to a gene. This CDR3 is built from 16 residues. CDR3 nucleotides: TGTGCTAGTGGGACCTCCGGGGGGATCTCCTACAATGAGCAGTTCTTC. Encoded protein: CASGTSGGISYNEQFF.

The chain combines TRBV6-5 with TRBJ2-4; TRBD2 is a possible D gene (6 bases). The CDR3 extends over 14 amino acids. Germline CDR1 is MNHEY and CDR2 is SVGAGI. V shed 2 bases and J shed 6 bases, with 11 bases lying between them. This CDR3 is CASSYTRELNIQYF. CDR3 coding DNA: TGTGCCAGCAGTTACACACGGGAGTTAAACATTCAGTACTTC.

The chain has TRBV4-3 and TRBJ1-6; D is perhaps TRBD1 (6 bases). The CDR3 runs 18 residues. Trimming removed 0 bases from V and 6 bases from J, with 18 bases in between. Per germline, CDR1 LGHNA and CDR2 YSLEER. This chain's CDR3 is CASSQDPGDIGINSPLHF. The CDR3 DNA sequence: TGCGCCAGCAGCCAAGATCCGGGGGACATTGGAATTAATTCACCCCTCCACTTT.

The J gene is TRBJ2-5, the V gene TRBV18; D is undetermined. The CDR3 consists of 12 residues. CDR1 is KGHSH and CDR2 is LQKENI in the germline V gene. Trimming stripped 1 base from V and 2 bases from J, with 2 bases between. CDR3 protein: CASSPQQETQYF. In DNA, the CDR3 is TGTGCCAGCTCACCACAACAAGAGACCCAGTACTTC.

The genes are TRBV7-2 and TRBJ2-2, with TRBD2 matching 10 bases. The CDR3 loop spans 14 amino acids. Germline-derived CDR1 and CDR2 are SGHTA and FQGNSA. Trimming at V came to 4 bases and at J to 4 bases, leaving 0 bases not matched to a gene. CDR3: CASSWTSGTGELFF. The CDR3 nucleotides read TGTGCCAGCAGCTGGACTAGCGGCACCGGGGAGCTGTTTTTT.

The J gene is TRBJ1-4, the V gene TRBV9; D not certain. Germline CDR1 is SGDLS and CDR2 is YYNGEE. Trimming removed 0 bases at V and 8 bases at J, with 8 bases between. The CDR3 has 13 amino acids. CDR3 loop: CASSVVSGEKLFF. CDR3 nucleotide sequence: TGTGCCAGCAGCGTAGTATCGGGGGAAAAACTGTTTTTT.

CDR3 in DNA: TGTGCCAGCAGCTTGATTGGGACTAGCGGGATGCAGTACTTC. Translating gives CASSLIGTSGMQYF. The V gene is TRBV5-4, the J gene TRBJ2-7; 13 bases agree with TRBD2. CDR3 length equals 14 residues. V shed 1 base and J 9 bases; nucleotides not matched to a gene: 4. The germline V gene encodes CDR1 SGHNT and CDR2 YYREEE (reference sequence).

This chain joins TRBV5-4 and TRBJ1-4; 10 nucleotides line up with TRBD1. Germline CDR1 reads SGHNT; CDR2 reads YYREEE (reference sequence). V was clipped by 3 bases and J by 8 bases; unmatched bases: 10. The CDR3 consists of 16 residues. CDR3 in DNA: TGTGCCAGCAGCTCCGGGACAGGGGAAATTCGCGAAAAACTGTTTTTT. It is translated as CASSSGTGEIREKLFF.

The V and J genes are TRBV19 and TRBJ1-5; 9 positions match TRBD1. With V trimmed by 6 bases and J by 6 bases, 6 bases remained unmatched. This CDR3 comprises 14 residues. Looked up from germline, CDR1 is LNHDA and CDR2 is SQIVND (reference sequence). The CDR3 reads CASSPTGGGQPQHF. The DNA of the CDR3 is TGTGCCAGTAGCCCTACAGGGGGCGGTCAGCCCCAGCATTTT.

This rearrangement joins TRBV18 to TRBJ2-7, with 9 bases aligning to TRBD1. Trimming took 4 bases from V and 3 from J; bases not matched to a gene: 1. The CDR3 extends over 13 amino acids. Germline V gives CDR1 KGHSH, CDR2 LQKENI. The CDR3 protein is CASSLGQGYEQYF. In DNA form, the CDR3 reads TGTGCCAGCTCACTGGGACAGGGCTACGAGCAGTACTTC.

This sequence joins TRBV5-4 and TRBJ2-3, with a weak D call TRBD1 (5 bases). Germline V CDR1 and CDR2: SGHNT, YYREEE (reference sequence). V was pared by 4 bases and J by 5 bases, with 17 bases between. This CDR3 is 15 amino acids long. The CDR3 bases are TGTGCCAGCAGCCTCAGGGTTGTCGGTTTAGATACGCAGTATTTT. Residues: CASSLRVVGLDTQYF.